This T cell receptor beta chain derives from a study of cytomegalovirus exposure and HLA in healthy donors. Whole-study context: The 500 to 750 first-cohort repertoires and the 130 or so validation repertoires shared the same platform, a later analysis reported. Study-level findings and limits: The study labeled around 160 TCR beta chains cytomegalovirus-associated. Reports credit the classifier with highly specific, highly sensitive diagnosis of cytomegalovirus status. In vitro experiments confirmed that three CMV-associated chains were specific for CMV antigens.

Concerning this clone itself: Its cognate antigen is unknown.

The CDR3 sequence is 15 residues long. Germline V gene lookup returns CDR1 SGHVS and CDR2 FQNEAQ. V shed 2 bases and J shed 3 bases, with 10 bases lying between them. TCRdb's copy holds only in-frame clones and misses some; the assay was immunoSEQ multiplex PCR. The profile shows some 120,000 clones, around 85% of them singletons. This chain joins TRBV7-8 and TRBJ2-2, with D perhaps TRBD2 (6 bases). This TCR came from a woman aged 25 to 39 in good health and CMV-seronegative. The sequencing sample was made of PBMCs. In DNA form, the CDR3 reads TGTGCCAGCAGCTTACGGACGGGAGACACCGGGGAGCTGTTTTTT. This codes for CASSLRTGDTGELFF.